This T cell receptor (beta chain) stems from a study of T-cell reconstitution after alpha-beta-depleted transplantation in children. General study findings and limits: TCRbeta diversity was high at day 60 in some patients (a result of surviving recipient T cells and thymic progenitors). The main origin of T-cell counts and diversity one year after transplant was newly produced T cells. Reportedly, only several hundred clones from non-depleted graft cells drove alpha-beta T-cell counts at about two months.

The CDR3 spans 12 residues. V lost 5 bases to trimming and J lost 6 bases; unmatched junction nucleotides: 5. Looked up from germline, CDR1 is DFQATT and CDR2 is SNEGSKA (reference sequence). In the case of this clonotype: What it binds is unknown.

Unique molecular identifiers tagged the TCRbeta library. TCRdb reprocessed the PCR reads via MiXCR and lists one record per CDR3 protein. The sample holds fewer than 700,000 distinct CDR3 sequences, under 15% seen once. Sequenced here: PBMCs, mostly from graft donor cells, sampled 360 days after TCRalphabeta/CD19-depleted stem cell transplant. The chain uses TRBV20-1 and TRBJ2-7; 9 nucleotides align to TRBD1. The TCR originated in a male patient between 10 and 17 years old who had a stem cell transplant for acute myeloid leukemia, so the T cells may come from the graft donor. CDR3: CSADRGSTEQYF. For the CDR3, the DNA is TGCAGTGCTGACAGGGGGAGCACCGAGCAGTACTTC.